This entry lists 29 T cell receptor beta chains sequenced from one sample in a study of blood T cell repertoires in COVID-19. Clones were read by immunoSEQ multiplex PCR, and TCRdb kept only the in-frame ones, dropping some. The table records about 200,000 clones, roughly 91% of them present only once. The sample consisted of peripheral blood. Receptor source: a man aged 35 to 55 with active or convalescent COVID-19.

This clone was seen a single time. This chain joins TRBV28 and TRBJ2-1; the D gene is possibly TRBD2 (6 bases). The V end was cut by 4 bases, the J end by 0 bases, with 16 bases between. Germline CDR1 reads MDHEN; CDR2 reads SYDVKM. CDR3 length: 17 amino acids. CDR3 sequence: CASSSGDFASSYNEQFF. Written as DNA, the CDR3 is TGTGCCAGCAGTTCCGGGGACTTTGCGAGCTCCTACAATGAGCAGTTCTTC.

The chain joins TRBV7-2 to TRBJ2-7; 10 bases map to TRBD2. The CDR3 covers 17 residues. CDR1 is SGHTA, CDR2 FQGNSA, per germline. After removal of 1 base from V and 0 bases from J, the junction contained 6 bases not matched to a gene. The CDR3 bases are TGTGCCAGCAGCTTAGTCCTTAGCGGGGGGACCTCCTACGAGCAGTACTTC. This codes for CASSLVLSGGTSYEQYF.

With regard to this clone: Other DNA sequences within the sample encode an identical CDR3. The chain recombines TRBV3-1 (or the pseudogene TRBV3-2) with TRBJ1-1; weak D call: TRBD1 (6 bases). This CDR3 is built from 14 residues. Trimming took 1 base from V and 4 from J, leaving 10 bases between them. Germline-derived CDR1 and CDR2 are LGHDT and YNNKEL (reference sequence). Here the CDR3 reads CASSQGRGGTEAFF. CDR3 DNA sequence: TGTGCCAGCAGCCAAGGGAGAGGGGGCACTGAAGCTTTCTTT.

V is TRBV7-6 and J is TRBJ2-2; 12 nucleotides align to TRBD2. The CDR3 is made up of 15 amino acids. CDR1 SGHVS and CDR2 FNYEAQ come from the germline V gene. Trimming at V came to 4 bases and at J to 5 bases, leaving 2 bases not matched to a gene. The CDR3 here is CASSSGLAGTGELFF. CDR3 sequence (DNA): TGTGCCAGCAGCTCAGGACTAGCGGGAACCGGGGAGCTGTTTTTT.

The gene calls are TRBV11-2 and TRBJ2-5, with 10 bases fitting TRBD2. Germline V gene sequence: CDR1 SGHAT, CDR2 FQNNGV. This CDR3 is built from 14 residues. V gave up 5 bases and J gave up 1 base; unmatched junction bases: 1. The CDR3 bases are TGTGCCAGCAGCCGGACTAGCGGCCAAGAGACCCAGTACTTC. Translated: CASSRTSGQETQYF.

V usage is TRBV2 and J usage is TRBJ2-1, with TRBD2 as a possible D gene (6 bases). This CDR3 is 14 amino acids long. Looked up from germline, CDR1 is SNHLY and CDR2 is FYNNEI. V was clipped by 6 bases and J by 5 bases, with 14 bases between them. The CDR3 here is CASRGRDFNNEQFF. DNA for the CDR3: TGTGCCAGCAGAGGACGGGACTTTAACAATGAGCAGTTCTTC.

This chain connects TRBV28 to TRBJ1-6; 10 bases line up with TRBD1. The germline CDR1 and CDR2 sequences are MDHEN and SYDVKM. V lost 4 bases, J lost 6 bases, and 6 bases stayed unmatched. The CDR3 is made up of 16 amino acids. The CDR3 region is CASSSGTGAFNSPLHF. CDR3 sequence (DNA): TGTGCCAGCAGTTCCGGGACAGGGGCATTTAATTCACCCCTCCACTTT.

The chain uses TRBV5-6 and TRBJ1-4; D is unresolved. CDR1 is SGHDT and CDR2 is YYEEEE in the germline V gene. The CDR3 extends over 14 amino acids. V was shortened by 0 bases and J by 8 bases, with 11 bases between the two germline ends. The CDR3 here is CASSLAREREKLFF. The CDR3 DNA is TGTGCCAGCAGCTTGGCGAGAGAGCGCGAAAAACTGTTTTTT.

This clone has a single count. This sequence joins TRBV7-3 and TRBJ2-1; possibly TRBD2 for D (5 bases). The CDR3 loop spans 16 amino acids. Germline CDR1 SGHTA, CDR2 FQGTGA. V gave up 1 base and J gave up 3 bases, with 13 bases separating them. CDR3 nucleotide sequence: TGTGCCAGCAGCTTAAGTGCTAGCCCGAACTACAATGAGCAGTTCTTC. Translation: CASSLSASPNYNEQFF.

The chain carries TRBV27 and TRBJ1-1, with 9 nucleotides matching TRBD1. The CDR3 spans 13 residues. Per the germline V gene, CDR1 is MNHEY and CDR2 is SMNVEV (reference sequence). V gave up 5 bases and J gave up 9 bases; unmatched junction bases: 7. The CDR3 DNA sequence: TGTGCCAGCAGTCTCGGGACAGGGACTCAAGCTTTCTTT. Translating gives CASSLGTGTQAFF.

This sequence joins TRBV27 and TRBJ2-7; 8 bases map to TRBD1. The V and J ends lost 5 bases and 6 bases, in that order; junction bases with no gene match: 9. Germline V lookup: CDR1 MNHEY, CDR2 SMNVEV (reference sequence). The CDR3 consists of 14 residues. CDR3 DNA sequence: TGTGCCAGCAGTCAAGGGACAGGTTTCTCCGAGCAGTACTTC. Protein sequence: CASSQGTGFSEQYF.

The chain combines TRBV10-2 with TRBJ1-5; D remains ambiguous. This CDR3 has 14 amino acids. V gave up 6 bases and J gave up 0 bases, with 9 bases separating them. CDR1 WSHSY and CDR2 SAAADI come from the germline V gene. CDR3 amino acids: CASRTTNSNQPQHF. CDR3 DNA: TGCGCCAGCAGAACAACTAATAGCAATCAGCCCCAGCATTTT.

This chain links TRBV28 with TRBJ2-2, with a tentative D call TRBD2 (6 bases). Trimming removed 6 bases from V and 5 bases from J, with 31 bases in between. The CDR3 totals 20 residues. Germline V gene sequence: CDR1 MDHEN, CDR2 SYDVKM. CDR3 residues: CASSPSGGIGTFAGTGELFF. CDR3 nucleotides: TGTGCCAGCAGCCCGTCTGGGGGGATAGGGACCTTCGCTGGGACCGGGGAGCTGTTTTTT.

This chain joins TRBV20-1 and TRBJ2-7, with 10 nucleotides matching TRBD2. V shed 3 bases, J shed 0 bases, and the junction held 5 bases outside the gene matches. The CDR3 loop spans 15 amino acids. Germline V gene data show CDR1 as DFQATT and CDR2 as SNEGSKA (reference sequence). This CDR3 reads CSASVAGGLSYEQYF. The CDR3 DNA reads as TGCAGTGCTAGTGTAGCGGGAGGCCTCTCCTACGAGCAGTACTTC.

The genes are TRBV21-1 and TRBJ1-5. TRBV21-1 represents a pseudogene. The CDR3 is made up of 18 amino acids. The chain's CDR3 is CASTHAGTSLAINQPQHF. For the CDR3, the DNA is TGTGCCAGCACCCACGCCGGGACTTCTCTCGCGATTAATCAGCCCCAGCATTTT.

This clone was detected only once. J is TRBJ1-1 and V is TRBV11-3; a weak D match, TRBD1 (5 bases). The V gene lost 2 bases and the J gene lost 4 bases, with 8 bases spanning the gap. CDR1 is SGHNT, CDR2 YENEEA, per germline. The CDR3 contains 13 residues. This CDR3 reads CASSLRQGTEAFF. CDR3 in DNA: TGTGCCAGCAGCTTACGGCAGGGCACTGAAGCTTTCTTT. The whole variable domain, filled in from reference TRBV11-3 and TRBJ1-1, reads EAGVVQSPRYKIIEKKQPVAFWCNPISGHNTLYWYLQNLGQGPELLIRYENEEAVDDSQLPKDRFSAERLKGVDSTLKIQPAELGDSAVYLCASSLRQGTEAFFGQGTRLTVV.

The chain recombines TRBV24-1 with TRBJ2-2; 8 positions agree with TRBD1. The CDR3 runs to 17 residues. V lost 1 base, J lost 2 bases, and 5 bases stayed unmatched. Germline V gives CDR1 KGHDR, CDR2 SFDVKD. The CDR3 is CATSDFEGQVNTGELFF. In DNA form, the CDR3 reads TGTGCCACCAGTGATTTTGAGGGACAGGTTAACACCGGGGAGCTGTTTTTT.

The rearrangement uses TRBV7-9 and TRBJ2-3, with D unresolved. The CDR3 is made up of 14 amino acids. From germline, CDR1 is SEHNR and CDR2 FQNEAQ (reference sequence). The germline V and J ends were trimmed by 5 bases and 6 bases, with 15 bases remaining between them. The CDR3 DNA reads TGTGCCAGCAGCCCCGGAGTGGCGGTGGATACGCAGTATTTT. This gives the protein CASSPGVAVDTQYF.

The chain links TRBV28 to TRBJ1-1; 7 bases line up with TRBD1. This CDR3 has 16 amino acids. Trimming took 6 bases from V and 3 from J; bases not matched to a gene: 13. Germline V lookup: CDR1 MDHEN, CDR2 SYDVKM. This CDR3 is CASSFHSGQPHTEAFF. CDR3 nucleotides: TGTGCCAGCAGCTTTCACTCGGGACAGCCTCACACTGAAGCTTTCTTT.

The count of this clone is one. The chain carries TRBV10-1 and TRBJ1-6; 9 bases are a match to TRBD1. This CDR3 spans 20 amino acids. V lost 8 bases, J lost 8 bases, and 25 bases stayed unmatched. The germline V gene has CDR1 WNHNN and CDR2 SYGVQD (reference sequence). The chain's CDR3 is CASGCPLRQGDRCFDSPLHF. CDR3 nucleotide sequence: TGCGCCAGCGGTTGTCCTCTAAGACAGGGGGATCGGTGCTTTGATTCACCCCTCCACTTT.

The chain recombines TRBV7-8 with TRBJ2-7; 12 bases map to TRBD2. Germline-derived CDR1 and CDR2 are SGHVS and FQNEAQ. V trimming: 5 bases; J trimming: 4 bases; junction bases outside the gene matches: 6. CDR3 length equals 15 residues. CDR3 in DNA: TGTGCCAGCAGCCCTAGCGGGGGGGCTTCATACGAGCAGTACTTC. It yields the protein CASSPSGGASYEQYF.

This chain uses TRBV6-1 with TRBJ1-3; D gene ambiguous. Trimming took off 3 bases at V and 5 bases at J, with 8 bases between the two ends. The CDR3 consists of 13 residues. Germline CDR1 and CDR2: MNHNS and SASEGT. CDR3: CASSERARNTIYF. The DNA of the CDR3 is TGTGCCAGCAGTGAGCGGGCGAGAAACACCATATATTTT.

The chain joins TRBV2 to TRBJ1-5, with D tentatively TRBD1 (6 bases). The CDR3 is 15 residues long. V shed 5 bases and J shed 6 bases, with 17 bases lying between them. From germline, CDR1 is SNHLY and CDR2 FYNNEI. CDR3 amino acids: CASSSTGRGSQPQHF. Written as DNA, the CDR3 is TGTGCCAGCAGTTCGACAGGCCGCGGGTCTCAGCCCCAGCATTTT. The complete variable domain, with remaining parts taken from reference TRBV2 and TRBJ1-5, reads EPEVTQTPSHQVTQMGQEVILRCVPISNHLYFYWYRQILGQKVEFLVSFYNNEISEKSEIFDDQFSVERPDGSNFTLKIRSTKLEDSAMYFCASSSTGRGSQPQHFGDGTRLSIL.

The chain uses TRBV7-9 and TRBJ2-7, with no clear D. The CDR3 is made up of 12 amino acids. In germline, CDR1 is SEHNR, CDR2 FQNEAQ (reference sequence). V dropped 1 base and J dropped 6 bases, with 7 bases sitting between them. CDR3 region: CASSLGRGEQYF. The CDR3 DNA sequence: TGTGCCAGCAGCTTAGGCCGCGGCGAGCAGTACTTC.

The chain has TRBV29-1 and TRBJ2-1; D possibly corresponds to TRBD1 (5 bases). V was shortened by 7 bases and J by 9 bases, with 25 bases between the two germline ends. Germline loops: CDR1 SQVTM, CDR2 ANQGSEA. The CDR3 is 15 residues long. The CDR3 loop is CSAGRGQHPGGEQFF. The DNA of the CDR3 is TGCAGCGCTGGTAGGGGCCAACACCCGGGTGGTGAGCAGTTCTTC.

This clone was recorded only once. V gene TRBV6-5 combines with J gene TRBJ1-2, with a possible D match to TRBD1 (6 bases). V shed 5 bases and J shed 4 bases, with 11 bases lying between them. The CDR3 spans 13 residues. CDR1 and CDR2 (germline): MNHEY, SVGAGI. The DNA for the CDR3 is TGTGCCAGCAGTCTAGGGGGTACCTATGGCTACACCTTC. Its protein is CASSLGGTYGYTF.

CDR3 nucleotide sequence: TGTGCCAGCAGTTCTCGACTAGCGGGAGACTTCGGCGAGCAGTACTTC. This sequence encodes CASSSRLAGDFGEQYF. The chain is built from TRBV28 and TRBJ2-7, with 12 nucleotides matching TRBD2. The CDR3 is 16 amino acids. Germline assignment: CDR1 MDHEN and CDR2 SYDVKM. Trimming cost V 4 bases and J 6 bases; bases outside gene matches: 10.

The CDR3 is CASSQQGADYGYTF. The CDR3 region has the DNA TGCGCCAGCAGCCAACAAGGGGCGGACTATGGCTACACCTTC. V is TRBV4-1 and J is TRBJ1-2; maybe TRBD1 (5 bases). This CDR3 has 14 residues. Trimming pared 2 bases from V and 3 bases from J, leaving 10 bases between. CDR1 and CDR2 (germline): MGHRA, YSYEKL.

V gene TRBV3-1 (or the pseudogene TRBV3-2) combines with J gene TRBJ1-1; unclear D gene. CDR1 and CDR2 (germline): LGHDT, YNNKEL (reference sequence). CDR3 size: 14 residues. Deletions cut 0 bases from V and 1 base from J, with 6 bases between. The DNA of the CDR3 is TGTGCCAGCAGCCAAGATAGTGAGAACACTGAAGCTTTCTTT. It is translated as CASSQDSENTEAFF.